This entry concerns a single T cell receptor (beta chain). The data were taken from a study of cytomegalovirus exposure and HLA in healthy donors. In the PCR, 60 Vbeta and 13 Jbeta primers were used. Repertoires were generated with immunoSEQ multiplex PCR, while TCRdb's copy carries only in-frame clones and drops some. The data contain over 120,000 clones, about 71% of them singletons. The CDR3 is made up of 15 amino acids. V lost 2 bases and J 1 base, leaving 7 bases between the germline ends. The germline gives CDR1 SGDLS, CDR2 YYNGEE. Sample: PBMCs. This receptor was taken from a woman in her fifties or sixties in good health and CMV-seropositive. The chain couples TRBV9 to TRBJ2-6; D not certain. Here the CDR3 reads CASSVGWSGANVLTF. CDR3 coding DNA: TGTGCCAGCAGCGTCGGGTGGTCTGGGGCCAACGTCCTGACTTTC.